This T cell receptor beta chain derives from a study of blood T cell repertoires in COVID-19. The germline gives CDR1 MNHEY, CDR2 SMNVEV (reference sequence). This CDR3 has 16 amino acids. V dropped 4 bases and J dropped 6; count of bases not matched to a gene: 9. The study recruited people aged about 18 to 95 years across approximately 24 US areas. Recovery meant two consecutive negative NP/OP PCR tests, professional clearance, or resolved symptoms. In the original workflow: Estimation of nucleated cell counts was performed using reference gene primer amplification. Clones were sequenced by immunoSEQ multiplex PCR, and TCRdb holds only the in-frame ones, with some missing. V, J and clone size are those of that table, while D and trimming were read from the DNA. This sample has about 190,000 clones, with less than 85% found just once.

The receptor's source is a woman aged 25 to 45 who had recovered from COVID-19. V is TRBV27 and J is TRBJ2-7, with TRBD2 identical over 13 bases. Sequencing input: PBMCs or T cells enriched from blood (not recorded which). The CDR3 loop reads CASSSPMRLAGGEQYF. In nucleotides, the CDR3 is TGTGCCAGCAGTTCTCCCATGAGACTAGCGGGAGGCGAGCAGTACTTC.